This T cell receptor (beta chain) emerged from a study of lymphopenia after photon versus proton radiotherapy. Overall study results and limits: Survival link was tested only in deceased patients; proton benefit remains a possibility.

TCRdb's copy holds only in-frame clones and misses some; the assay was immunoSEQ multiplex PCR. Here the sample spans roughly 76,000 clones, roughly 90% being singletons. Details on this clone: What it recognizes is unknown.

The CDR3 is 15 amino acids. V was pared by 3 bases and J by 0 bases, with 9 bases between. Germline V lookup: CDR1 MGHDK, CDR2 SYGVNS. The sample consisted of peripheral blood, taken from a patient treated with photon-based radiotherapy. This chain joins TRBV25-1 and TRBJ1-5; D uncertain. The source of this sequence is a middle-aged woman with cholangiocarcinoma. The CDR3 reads CASSDGSHSNQPQHF. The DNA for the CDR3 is TGTGCCAGCAGTGACGGGAGTCATAGCAATCAGCCCCAGCATTTT.